The 23 T cell receptor beta chains presented below share a single source sample, sequenced in a study of a mutant IDH1 vaccine in newly diagnosed glioma (dated by TCRdb to the early 2020s). Which antigens these TCRs recognize remains unknown. The method was the immunoSEQ multiplex PCR assay. In its TCRdb copy, this immuneACCESS table keeps in-frame sequences only and misses some clones. Where compared with another copy, unresolved V genes explain less than half of these, and the others have no known cause. In this sample the table shows 30,000 to 35,000 clones, roughly 56% of which occur a single time. The ten largest clones capture about 10% of the sample. This specimen's time point label, per the study, means: week 5, during vaccination. Each vaccine dose, consisting of 300 ug of a 20-mer mutant IDH1 peptide in Montanide, was administered subcutaneously with topical imiquimod. The material was PBMCs, obtained from a glioma patient whose treatment included an IDH1 peptide vaccine. These receptors all stem from a woman younger than 35 with glioma.

The CDR3, as DNA: TGCAGCGTCCTGGAACAGGGATTAGGCTTTGACTATGGCTACACCTTC. This codes for CSVLEQGLGFDYGYTF. The rearrangement uses TRBV29-1 and TRBJ1-2; the D gene is possibly TRBD1 (6 bases). Germline assignment: CDR1 SQVTM and CDR2 ANQGSEA. Trimming removed 6 bases from V and 3 bases from J, with 23 bases in between. This CDR3 contains 16 residues.

This clone has only a few counts. The CDR3 sequence is CANQPIGELFF. In DNA form, the CDR3 reads TGTGCCAACCAGCCCATCGGGGAACTGTTTTTT. V usage is TRBV7-9 and J usage is TRBJ1-4; D gene ambiguous. The CDR3 sequence is 11 residues long. CDR1 and CDR2 from the germline V gene are SEHNR and FQNEAQ (reference sequence). Trimming cost V 10 bases and J 12 bases, with 15 bases left between them.

The V call is TRBV29-1, the J call TRBJ2-7, with 15 bases aligning to TRBD2. The V segment lost 7 bases and the J segment 5 bases; nucleotides outside the gene matches: 9. Germline assignment: CDR1 SQVTM and CDR2 ANQGSEA. The CDR3 is 15 residues long. The CDR3 loop is CSGIGLAGGPDEQYF. CDR3 sequence (DNA): TGCAGCGGGATTGGACTAGCGGGAGGGCCCGACGAGCAGTACTTC.

The genes are TRBV5-1 and TRBJ2-1, with TRBD1 matching 7 bases. Germline V gene lookup returns CDR1 SGHRS and CDR2 YFSETQ. The J segment lost 0 bases and the V segment lost 6 bases, leaving 6 bases of the junction unmatched. The CDR3 runs to 15 residues. The CDR3: CASNRDSNSYNEQFF. CDR3 DNA: TGCGCCAGCAACCGGGACAGCAACTCCTACAATGAGCAGTTCTTC.

This chain connects TRBV6-5 to TRBJ2-4; D unclear. The V end was cut by 2 bases, the J end by 0 bases, with 5 bases between. This CDR3 comprises 14 residues. Germline V CDR1 and CDR2: MNHEY, SVGAGI. This chain's CDR3 is CASSYSLAKNIQYF. CDR3 nucleotide sequence: TGTGCCAGCAGTTACAGTCTAGCCAAAAACATTCAGTACTTC.

This clone was seen a handful of times. The J gene is TRBJ1-3, the V gene TRBV15; 8 bases fit TRBD1. CDR3 length equals 15 residues. V was pared by 1 base and J by 3 bases, with 2 bases of the junction left unmatched. Germline CDR1 reads LNHNV; CDR2 reads YYDKDF (reference sequence). CDR3 sequence: CATSRATGGGNTIYF. The CDR3 nucleotides read TGTGCCACCAGCAGAGCTACAGGGGGTGGAAACACCATATATTTT.

V gene TRBV6-1 combines with J gene TRBJ1-1; possible D gene TRBD1, 6 bases. Germline CDR1 MNHNS, CDR2 SASEGT. V was shortened by 2 bases and J by 6 bases, with 16 bases between the two germline ends. CDR3 size: 15 residues. The CDR3 protein is CASSETYGQLSEAFF. DNA for the CDR3: TGTGCCAGCAGTGAAACTTACGGACAGCTATCTGAAGCTTTCTTT.

The CDR3 protein is CASRYEAGGRVRAFF. CDR3 DNA sequence: TGTGCCAGCAGATATGAAGCCGGGGGCCGGGTTCGGGCTTTCTTT. The chain recombines TRBV11-2 with TRBJ1-1; weak D call: TRBD1 (6 bases). V lost 6 bases, J lost 11 bases, and 25 bases lay in between. Germline V CDR1 and CDR2: SGHAT, FQNNGV. The CDR3 sequence is 15 residues long.

The J gene is TRBJ2-5, the V gene TRBV11-3; D is unclear. CDR3 length equals 11 residues. The germline V gene has CDR1 SGHNT and CDR2 YENEEA. Deletions cut 5 bases from V and 10 bases from J, with 11 bases between. Here the CDR3 DNA reads TGTGCCAGCAGCCCCCTCTTAATCCAGTACTTC. As protein: CASSPLLIQYF.

This chain uses TRBV6-6 with TRBJ1-5, with D possibly TRBD1 on 6 matching bases. Germline V gives CDR1 MNHNY, CDR2 SVGAGI (reference sequence). The CDR3 length is 14 residues. The V gene lost 8 bases and the J gene lost 4 bases, with 15 bases spanning the gap. CDR3 sequence: CASATVQGNQPQHF. The CDR3 DNA is TGTGCCAGCGCAACAGTACAGGGTAATCAGCCCCAGCATTTT.

This chain connects TRBV6-6 to TRBJ2-7, with D perhaps assigned TRBD1 or TRBD2 (5 bases each). Trimming took 8 bases from V and 0 from J, leaving 14 bases between them. In germline, CDR1 is MNHNY, CDR2 SVGAGI (reference sequence). This CDR3 is 14 amino acids long. This chain's CDR3 is CASSRDDHSYEQYF. The CDR3 DNA reads as TGTGCCAGCTCCCGGGACGACCACTCCTACGAGCAGTACTTC.

V and J are TRBV5-1 and TRBJ2-6; 7 bases line up with TRBD2. The CDR3 extends over 15 amino acids. Per germline, CDR1 SGHRS and CDR2 YFSETQ. The junction had 2 bases not matched to a gene; V was cut back by 2 bases and J by 3 bases. The CDR3 nucleotides are TGCGCCAGCAGCTTCTGGGGGGGTGGGGCCAACGTCCTGACTTTC. Its protein product is CASSFWGGGANVLTF.

The J gene is TRBJ2-1, the V gene TRBV19; D not resolved. Trimming left V 6 bases short and J 9 bases short, with 12 bases between. This CDR3 region has 12 residues. In germline, CDR1 is LNHDA, CDR2 SQIVND (reference sequence). In nucleotides, the CDR3 is TGTGCCAGTAGCACCCTGTCCGGTGAGCAGTTCTTC. It codes for CASSTLSGEQFF. The entire variable domain, with the rest obtained from reference TRBV19 and TRBJ2-1, is as follows: DGGITQSPKYLFRKEGQNVTLSCEQNLNHDAMYWYRQDPGQGLRLIYYSQIVNDFQKGDIAEGYSVSREKKESFPLTVTSAQKNPTAFYLCASSTLSGEQFFGPGTRLTVL.

V is TRBV19 and J is TRBJ1-4, with TRBD1 matching over 9 bases. CDR1 and CDR2 from the germline V gene are LNHDA and SQIVND (reference sequence). The V segment lost 10 bases and the J segment 0 bases; nucleotides outside the gene matches: 18. CDR3 size: 19 residues. CDR3 residues: CATTSPARRQGATNEKLFF. CDR3 DNA: TGTGCCACCACATCCCCCGCCCGCCGACAGGGGGCAACTAATGAAAAACTGTTTTTT.

This rearrangement joins TRBV5-5 to TRBJ1-3; D unclear. CDR1 SGHKS and CDR2 YYEKEE come from the germline V gene (reference sequence). The length of the CDR3 is 12 residues. V was pared by 3 bases and J by 2 bases, with 3 bases between. The DNA for the CDR3 is TGTGCCAGCAGCTCAGCTGGAAACACCATATATTTT. Encoded protein: CASSSAGNTIYF.

CDR3 region: CASSQVLADGYTF. The CDR3 DNA reads as TGCGCCAGCAGCCAAGTTCTTGCAGATGGCTACACCTTC. The J gene is TRBJ1-2, the V gene TRBV4-1; D remains ambiguous. Germline V gene data show CDR1 as MGHRA and CDR2 as YSYEKL. The CDR3 sequence is 13 residues long. Trimming shortened V by 1 base and J by 6 bases, and 9 bases separated the two germline ends.

There are a few counts of this clone. The V and J genes are TRBV30 and TRBJ1-2; D is possibly TRBD1 (5 bases). Between the trimmed V and J ends, which lost 2 bases and 2 bases, there was a span of 9 bases. The CDR3 sequence is 13 residues long. CDR1 and CDR2 (germline): GTSNPN, SVGIG (reference sequence). The CDR3 sequence: CAWSPGKNYGYTF. In nucleotides, the CDR3 is TGTGCCTGGAGTCCAGGGAAAAACTATGGCTACACCTTC.

This clone has only a few counts. The chain combines TRBV7-9 with TRBJ1-4, with 8 bases identical to TRBD1. Trimming cost V 5 bases and J 6 bases; bases outside gene matches: 11. CDR1 and CDR2 (germline): SEHNR, FQNEAQ (reference sequence). The CDR3 is made up of 16 amino acids. The CDR3 DNA follows: TGTGCCAGCAGCCCCACCCCAGGGGGCGACGATGAAAAACTGTTTTTT. Translated: CASSPTPGGDDEKLFF. The complete variable domain, with remaining parts taken from reference TRBV7-9 and TRBJ1-4, reads DTGVSQNPRHKITKRGQNVTFRCDPISEHNRLYWYRQTLGQGPEFLTYFQNEAQLEKSRLLSDRFSAERPKGSFSTLEIQRTEQGDSAMYLCASSPTPGGDDEKLFFGSGTQLSVL.

V and J are TRBV25-1 and TRBJ2-1; D might be TRBD2 (5 bases). CDR1 and CDR2 (germline): MGHDK, SYGVNS. Trimming took 3 bases from V and 5 from J, leaving 23 bases between them. The CDR3 has 18 residues. In DNA, the CDR3 is TGTGCCAGCAGTGATCCCTTGGGCCCGGACGGGAAAAACAATGAGCAGTTCTTC. It specifies CASSDPLGPDGKNNEQFF.

This clone was observed a few times. The V gene is TRBV2, the J gene TRBJ1-5, with 7 positions matching TRBD1. The J segment lost 5 bases and the V segment lost 1 base, leaving 5 bases of the junction unmatched. Germline-derived CDR1 and CDR2 are SNHLY and FYNNEI. The CDR3 runs to 15 residues. CDR3 DNA sequence: TGTGCCAGCAGTGAAGGAAGACAGGGAGATCAGCCCCAGCATTTT. Encoded protein: CASSEGRQGDQPQHF. Supplemented by reference TRBV2 and TRBJ1-5, the full variable domain reads EPEVTQTPSHQVTQMGQEVILRCVPISNHLYFYWYRQILGQKVEFLVSFYNNEISEKSEIFDDQFSVERPDGSNFTLKIRSTKLEDSAMYFCASSEGRQGDQPQHFGDGTRLSIL.

This clone appeared a few times. The rearrangement links TRBV19 to TRBJ2-1; 13 positions match TRBD2. Germline V gene sequence: CDR1 LNHDA, CDR2 SQIVND (reference sequence). Germline trimming cut 4 bases from V and 7 bases from J; bases unmatched to any gene: 4. The CDR3 is 15 residues long. The CDR3 sequence is CASSTQGLAGNEQFF. Written as DNA, the CDR3 is TGTGCCAGTAGTACCCAGGGACTAGCGGGGAATGAGCAGTTCTTC.

The gene calls are TRBV28 and TRBJ1-4; D not resolved. This CDR3 region has 15 residues. Germline values: CDR1 MDHEN, CDR2 SYDVKM. The V gene lost 6 bases and the J gene lost 7 bases, with 18 bases spanning the gap. CDR3 nucleotide sequence: TGTGCCAGCAGCCACCGGGCGATAGGCACTGAAAAACTGTTTTTT. Amino acid sequence: CASSHRAIGTEKLFF.

The gene calls are TRBV19 and TRBJ2-5; D is unresolved. The CDR3 consists of 13 residues. V lost 7 bases to trimming and J lost 3 bases, with 12 bases between them. Germline CDR1 is LNHDA and CDR2 is SQIVND (reference sequence). The CDR3 DNA reads as TGTGCCAGTACCACCGGAAGGGAAGAGACCCAGTACTTC. This sequence encodes CASTTGREETQYF.